The clone carrying this TCR beta chain was found many times. The data stem from a study of low-dose radiotherapy and immunotherapy resistance in tumors. Study summary: The drug cyclophosphamide was given into a vein at 200 mg/m2 every two weeks, one day before radiation and immunotherapy.

Time point noted: after trial treatment. Treatment reported: LDRT plus nivolumab, ipilimumab, low-dose cyclophosphamide and aspirin (RACIN trial). This CDR3 is 18 amino acids long. Germline V gene lookup returns CDR1 GTSNPN and CDR2 SVGIG (reference sequence). V lost 0 bases and J lost 0; bases outside the gene matches: 9. Primers targeting TRAV and TRBV primed first-strand cDNA, covering alpha and beta chains. With a constant-region primer and a V-primer adapter, TCRs were subjected to roughly 18 PCR cycles of amplification. TCRdb recomputed calls from the reads with MiXCR, one row per CDR3 protein. This sample has under 90,000 distinct CDR3 sequences, with about a sixth found just once.

The specimen was PBMCs, collected after low-dose radiotherapy plus immunotherapy. This sequence joins TRBV30 and TRBJ2-1; 9 bases line up with TRBD1. The receptor comes from a male donor with prostate cancer. Written as DNA, the CDR3 is TGTGCCTGGAGTGTATGGGGTTGGGACAGGGACTCCTACAATGAGCAGTTCTTC. It specifies CAWSVWGWDRDSYNEQFF.